This TCR beta chain emerged from a study of blood T cell repertoires in COVID-19. Across the whole study: Whether acute or convalescent, the COVID-19 samples came from the United States, Italy and Spain. PBMCs, B-cell-depleted T cells, or T cells provided the cDNA or gDNA that made up the material.

In the source study's methods: Estimated nucleated cell counts came from reference gene primer amplification. Clones were sequenced by immunoSEQ multiplex PCR, and TCRdb holds only the in-frame ones, with some missing. V and J calls and clone size are as listed in that table; D and trimming were resolved from the DNA. Of 200,000 to 300,000 clones in the sample, 65% to 85% were seen once. The receptor's source is a human donor in a cohort sampled during active COVID-19. Input material: peripheral blood.

The CDR3 sequence is CASSPGTGVTDTQYF. CDR3 DNA: TGTGCCAGCAGCCCCGGGACAGGGGTCACAGATACGCAGTATTTT. This rearrangement joins TRBV3-1 (or the pseudogene TRBV3-2) to TRBJ2-3, with 10 positions matching TRBD1. Per germline, CDR1 LGHDT and CDR2 YNNKEL (reference sequence). The CDR3 length is 15 residues. The ends lost 4 bases at V and 2 bases at J; junction bases unmatched: 3.